The clone carrying this TCR beta chain has more than one count but fewer than ten. These data originate in a study of early T cells in non-severe SARS-CoV-2 infection. TCRdb re-called the 5' RACE reads with MiXCR, one entry per CDR3 protein. The table lists 75,000 to 90,000 distinct CDR3 sequences, 15% of them singletons. Trimming stripped 2 bases from V and 6 bases from J, with 1 base between. This CDR3 contains 11 residues. CDR1 is MDHEN and CDR2 is SYDVKM in the germline V gene. This clonotype was sampled from an adult who was a healthcare worker with PCR-confirmed SARS-CoV-2 infection or an uninfected control (not recorded which). Specimen: whole blood. V usage is TRBV28 and J usage is TRBJ1-4; D gene unclear. CDR3 protein: CASSLHEKLFF. DNA for the CDR3: TGTGCCAGCAGTTTACATGAAAAACTGTTTTTT.